The 8 T cell receptor beta chains in this list originate from one sample, sequenced in a study of T cells in Graves' hyperthyroidism and ophthalmopathy. RNA transcripts gave rise to amplified TCR beta CDR3 regions. Using the HTBI primer set, a first-round RT-PCR was run on the TCR CDR3. Each CDR3 protein gets one entry after TCRdb re-called the multiplex PCR reads with MiXCR. The sample yields approximately 640,000 distinct CDR3 sequences, over 40% seen once. What was sequenced was peripheral blood or thyroid tissue (not recorded which). The receptors originated from an adult man with Graves' disease, either hyperthyroidism or ophthalmopathy (not recorded which).

The J gene is TRBJ2-7, the V gene TRBV7-4, with 11 bases lining up with TRBD1. CDR3 length equals 16 residues. V was pared by 11 bases and J by 3 bases, with 15 bases of the junction left unmatched. The germline gives CDR1 SGHVT, CDR2 SQSDAQ. The CDR3 region is CAPNTNRDRGDYEQYF. As DNA, the CDR3 is TGTGCCCCAAACACTAACCGGGACAGGGGGGACTACGAGCAGTACTTC.

This clonotype occurred many times. The genes are TRBV29-1 and TRBJ1-2; possible D gene TRBD1, 6 bases. Germline assignment: CDR1 SQVTM and CDR2 ANQGSEA. Trimming took 3 bases from V and 4 from J, leaving 12 bases between them. The CDR3 consists of 13 residues. The CDR3 loop reads CSVEDRSGYGYTF. In DNA form, the CDR3 reads TGCAGCGTTGAGGACAGAAGTGGCTATGGCTACACCTTC. Based on the CDR3 plus reference TRBV29-1 and TRBJ1-2, the full variable domain is SAVISQKPSRDICQRGTSLTIQCQVDSQVTMMFWYRQQPGQSLTLIATANQGSEATYESGFVIDKFPISRPNLTFSTLTVSNMSPEDSSIYLCSVEDRSGYGYTFGSGTRLTVV.

As to this clonotype: This is likely a read error, given that the CDR3 carries no conserved phenylalanine or tryptophan at its end. The J gene is TRBJ1-5, the V gene TRBV12-5; TRBD1 might be the D (5 bases). Trimming removed 3 bases from V and 4 bases from J, with 16 bases in between. The CDR3 consists of 16 residues. Germline lookup yields CDR1 LGHNT and CDR2 FRNRAP. This chain's CDR3 is CASGLLAGSRNQPQHS. The CDR3 coding sequence is TGTGCTAGTGGTTTACTCGCAGGGAGCCGAAATCAGCCCCAGCATTCT.

The chain couples TRBV20-1 to TRBJ2-7; D gene unclear. The V end was cut by 6 bases, the J end by 12 bases, with 15 bases between. The V gene's germline CDR1 is DFQATT and CDR2 SNEGSKA (reference sequence). The CDR3 extends over 10 amino acids. CDR3 residues: CSAALPGRYF. The CDR3 nucleotides read TGCAGTGCCGCGCTCCCGGGTCGGTACTTC.

This clonotype has a count of ten or more. This CDR3 reads CSVEVANYGYTF. The DNA for the CDR3 is TGCAGCGTTGAAGTCGCTAACTATGGCTACACCTTC. This chain uses TRBV29-1 with TRBJ1-2; no reliable D call. Germline values: CDR1 SQVTM, CDR2 ANQGSEA. This CDR3 has 12 residues. V lost 1 base and J lost 0, with 3 bases in between.

This clonotype was recorded a few times. CDR3 amino acids: CASGGLAGIFYEQYF. The DNA for the CDR3 is TGCGCCAGCGGGGGACTAGCGGGAATCTTCTACGAGCAGTACTTC. V usage is TRBV5-1 and J usage is TRBJ2-7, with 13 bases identical to TRBD2. The CDR3 spans 15 residues. J was trimmed by 3 bases and V by 7 bases; bases with no gene match: 7. Germline-derived CDR1 and CDR2 are SGHRS and YFSETQ. The full variable domain, in which reference TRBV5-1 and TRBJ2-7 provide the parts outside the CDR3, is KAGVTQTPRYLIKTRGQQVTLSCSPISGHRSVSWYQQTPGQGLQFLFEYFSETQRNKGNFPGRFSGRQFSNSRSEMNVSTLELGDSALYLCASGGLAGIFYEQYFGPGTRLTVT.

V gene TRBV27 combines with J gene TRBJ1-2; D remains unclear. The CDR3 length is 14 residues. Trimming removed 5 bases from V and 1 base from J, with 11 bases in between. Germline V gives CDR1 MNHEY, CDR2 SMNVEV (reference sequence). CDR3 DNA sequence: TGTGCCAGCAGTCAACAGATAAATAACTATGGCTACACCTTC. Translating it yields CASSQQINNYGYTF.

The chain is built from TRBV5-1 and TRBJ1-6, with TRBD1 matching 9 bases. J lost 8 bases, V lost 2 bases, and 2 bases had no gene match. The CDR3 totals 14 residues. The germline gives CDR1 SGHRS, CDR2 YFSETQ. This CDR3 reads CASSLQGAYSPLHF. DNA for the CDR3: TGCGCCAGCAGCTTACAGGGGGCCTATTCACCCCTCCACTTT.